What follows describes a single T cell receptor (beta chain). What it binds is unknown. With 0 bases removed from V and 7 bases from J, the gap between germline ends came to 7 bases. The CDR3 has 13 amino acids. From germline, CDR1 is SEHNR and CDR2 FQNEAQ (reference sequence). These data belong to a study of cytomegalovirus exposure and HLA in healthy donors. Study summary: An analysis done earlier identified approximately 120 million unique TCR beta sequences from about 179 million T cells. Study-wide results and caveats: Available immune exposure information was restricted to CMV serostatus only. In a later analysis, CMV-associated beta chains were mostly HLA-associated, it appeared.

This PCR relied on a set of 60 Vbeta primers and 13 Jbeta primers. Authors' processing steps: Approximately 79 million unique TCR beta chains, around 10 million of them shared, were counted by a later analysis. Only in-frame clones appear in the TCRdb table, and some are missing; sequencing was by immunoSEQ multiplex PCR. For V, J and clone size, that table is used; D and trimming come from the DNA. The sample holds just over 150,000 clones, roughly three quarters seen once. The sample consisted of PBMCs. The V and J genes are TRBV7-9 and TRBJ2-1; D is unresolved. The origin of this receptor is a man between 40 and 49 years old in good health and CMV-seropositive. CDR3 bases: TGTGCCAGCAGCTTAGCGTACGGGAATGAGCAGTTCTTC. Encoded protein: CASSLAYGNEQFF.